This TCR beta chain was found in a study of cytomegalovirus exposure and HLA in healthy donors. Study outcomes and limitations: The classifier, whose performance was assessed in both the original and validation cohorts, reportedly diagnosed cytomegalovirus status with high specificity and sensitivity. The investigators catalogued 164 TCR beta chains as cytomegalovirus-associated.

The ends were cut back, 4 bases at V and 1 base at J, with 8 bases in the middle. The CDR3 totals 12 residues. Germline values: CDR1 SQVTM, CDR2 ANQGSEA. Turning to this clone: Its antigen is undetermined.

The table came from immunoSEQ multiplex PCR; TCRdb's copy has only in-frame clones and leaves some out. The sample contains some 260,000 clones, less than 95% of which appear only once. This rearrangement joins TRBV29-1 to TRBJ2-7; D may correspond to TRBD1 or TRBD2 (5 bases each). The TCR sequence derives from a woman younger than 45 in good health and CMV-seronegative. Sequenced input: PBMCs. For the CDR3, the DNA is TGCAGCGTTGGGGACGAGTCCTACGAGCAGTACTTC. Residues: CSVGDESYEQYF.